Listed here are 9 T cell receptor beta chains from one sample, sequenced in a study of breast tumors, draining lymph nodes, adjacent tissues. Axillary draining lymph nodes of breast cancer patients supplied the node samples. One entry per CDR3 protein results from TCRdb running MiXCR on the multiplex PCR reads. The sample yields about 140,000 distinct CDR3 sequences, 32% seen once. Material for sequencing was axillary lymph node tissue. These receptors all stem from a female donor with breast cancer. Some clones in this sample may be carry-over from other donors' samples.

Many counts were recorded for this clonotype. This chain joins TRBV7-2 and TRBJ2-3; D is unresolved. There are 15 residues in the CDR3. Germline values: CDR1 SGHTA, CDR2 FQGNSA. V was shortened by 2 bases and J by 1 base, with 10 bases between the two germline ends. The CDR3 DNA reads TGTGCCAGCAGCTTATGGGGATTGGGCACAGATACGCAGTATTTT. Translated: CASSLWGLGTDTQYF.

This clonotype was counted many times. V and J are TRBV5-6 and TRBJ1-5; 7 bases are shared with TRBD1. The CDR3 extends over 14 amino acids. Unmatched junction bases numbered 8, after V lost 5 bases and J lost 6 bases. CDR1 is SGHDT, CDR2 YYEEEE, per germline. The CDR3 sequence: CASRRQGGSQPQHF. The DNA of the CDR3 is TGTGCCAGCAGACGGCAGGGGGGCAGTCAGCCCCAGCATTTT. Complete variable domain (other parts from reference TRBV5-6 and TRBJ1-5): DAGVTQSPTHLIKTRGQQVTLRCSPKSGHDTVSWYQQALGQGPQFIFQYYEEEERQRGNFPDRFSGHQFPNYSSELNVNALLLGDSALYLCASRRQGGSQPQHFGDGTRLSIL.

This clonotype has ten or more counts. CDR3 amino acids: CASSLNSGEKTQYF. The CDR3 coding sequence is TGTGCCAGCAGCTTAAATTCGGGGGAGAAGACCCAGTACTTC. This rearrangement joins TRBV7-2 to TRBJ2-5, with D perhaps matching TRBD2 (6 bases). CDR3 size: 14 residues. V was clipped by 2 bases and J by 6 bases, with 13 bases between them. Looked up from germline, CDR1 is SGHTA and CDR2 is FQGNSA.

This clonotype appeared a few times. This may stem from a read error, because a much larger clone lies one nucleotide away. The chain recombines TRBV20-1 with TRBJ2-3; D is uncertain. Matching the DNA end better, TRBJ1-5 makes the J call doubtful. The CDR3 spans 12 residues. Per the germline V gene, CDR1 is DFQATT and CDR2 is SNEGSKA (reference sequence). CDR3 in DNA: TGCAGTGCTAGAGATCAGAGTCTCTCGCAGCATTTT. Encoded protein: CSARDQSLSQHF.

V usage is TRBV20-1 and J usage is TRBJ2-3, with 8 bases matching TRBD2. Germline CDR1 DFQATT, CDR2 SNEGSKA (reference sequence). V lost 3 bases to trimming and J lost 0 bases; unmatched junction nucleotides: 2. This CDR3 has 14 amino acids. As DNA, the CDR3 is TGCAGTGCTAGGGGGACTAGAAGCACAGATACGCAGTATTTT. Protein sequence: CSARGTRSTDTQYF.

This clonotype has a count of ten or more. This sequence joins TRBV6-1 and TRBJ1-6; 7 nucleotides line up with TRBD1. CDR3 length equals 13 residues. The V and J ends lost 6 bases and 10 bases, in that order; junction bases with no gene match: 6. CDR1 and CDR2 (germline): MNHNS, SASEGT. The CDR3 DNA follows: TGTGCCAGCAGAGACAGGGACGAATCACCCCTCCACTTT. Translated, it gives CASRDRDESPLHF.

This chain connects TRBV10-3 to TRBJ2-6; maybe TRBD2 (6 bases). V was pared by 4 bases and J by 0 bases, with 7 bases between. In germline, CDR1 is ENHRY, CDR2 SYGVKD. The CDR3 length is 15 residues. CDR3: CAISGGDSGANVLTF. The CDR3 coding sequence is TGTGCCATCAGTGGGGGGGACTCTGGGGCCAACGTCCTGACTTTC.

This clonotype was recorded many times. This chain joins TRBV3-1 and TRBJ1-3; tentatively, D is TRBD1 (6 bases). The germline CDR1 and CDR2 sequences are LGHDT and YNNKEL (reference sequence). V was clipped by 4 bases and J by 2 bases, with 12 bases between them. This CDR3 is 15 amino acids long. CDR3 nucleotide sequence: TGTGCCAGCAGCCGGGGGGCGGGGGCTGGAAACACCATATATTTT. Its protein product is CASSRGAGAGNTIYF.

This clonotype was recorded only once. The chain has TRBV9 and TRBJ1-5; 10 bases fit TRBD1. Unmatched junction bases numbered 3, after V lost 3 bases and J lost 6 bases. Germline V gene sequence: CDR1 SGDLS, CDR2 YYNGEE. This CDR3 region has 14 residues. For the CDR3, the DNA is TGTGCCAGCAGCGGGGGGACAGGGGTTCAGCCCCAGCATTTT. This codes for CASSGGTGVQPQHF.